These T cell receptor beta chains were read from a single sample in a study of CXCR3-negative and CXCR3-positive naive CD8 T cells. TCRdb re-analyzed the 5' RACE reads; it lists each CDR3 protein once, without DNA. The table counts around 63,000 distinct CDR3 sequences; 4.8% lies in the top ten. Sequencing used naive CXCR3+ CD8+ T cells from blood. These receptors all come from a human donor in good health. Some clones in this sample may be carry-over from other donors' samples. The CDR3 runs from the conserved cysteine through the conserved F or W. For some rows the clone size is stated as once, few or many, or as a class when expanded; others skip it.

cdr3_aa: CASSPSGTGNTGELFF; clone_size: .; v_call: TRBV9; j_call: TRBJ2-2
cdr3_aa: CASSLRRIYNEQFF; clone_size: medium-sized; v_call: TRBV7-3; j_call: TRBJ2-1
cdr3_aa: CSVEENTGELFF; clone_size: .; v_call: TRBV29-1; j_call: TRBJ2-2
cdr3_aa: CASSVLRSGSLDEQFF; clone_size: .; v_call: TRBV5-6; j_call: TRBJ2-1
cdr3_aa: CASSELNTRSPFF; clone_size: .; v_call: TRBV6-5; j_call: TRBJ2-1
cdr3_aa: CSVERSDNYGYTF; clone_size: .; v_call: TRBV29-1; j_call: TRBJ1-2
cdr3_aa: CASSGQWPGQLSRKYF; clone_size: .; v_call: TRBV25-1; j_call: TRBJ2-7
cdr3_aa: CASSQTHTGELFF; clone_size: .; v_call: TRBV3-1; j_call: TRBJ2-2
cdr3_aa: CASSQSAGGLYEQYF; clone_size: .; v_call: TRBV3-1; j_call: TRBJ2-7
cdr3_aa: CASSLEGVNGDEQFF; clone_size: medium-sized; v_call: TRBV11-3; j_call: TRBJ2-1
cdr3_aa: CASSPEGQGLASEQYF; clone_size: .; v_call: TRBV12-3/TRBV12-4; j_call: TRBJ2-7
cdr3_aa: CASSPGGGLAGFEQFF; clone_size: .; v_call: TRBV4-2; j_call: TRBJ2-1
cdr3_aa: CASSLIRDMPYNEQFF; clone_size: .; v_call: TRBV12-3/TRBV12-4; j_call: TRBJ2-1
cdr3_aa: CSVVVQGIEQFF; clone_size: .; v_call: TRBV29-1; j_call: TRBJ2-1
cdr3_aa: CASSLLQGAGTEAFF; clone_size: .; v_call: TRBV19; j_call: TRBJ1-1
cdr3_aa: CASSPSGTGAPFDEQFF; clone_size: .; v_call: TRBV19; j_call: TRBJ2-1
cdr3_aa: CSVELAGGLSYEQYF; clone_size: .; v_call: TRBV29-1; j_call: TRBJ2-7
cdr3_aa: CASSQGGEYGYTF; clone_size: .; v_call: TRBV4-2; j_call: TRBJ1-2
cdr3_aa: CASSLVVGLGGEQYF; clone_size: .; v_call: TRBV7-2; j_call: TRBJ2-7
cdr3_aa: CSARPGTGGIYEQYF; clone_size: .; v_call: TRBV20-1; j_call: TRBJ2-7
cdr3_aa: CASSPGGVRPQHF; clone_size: .; v_call: TRBV19; j_call: TRBJ1-5
cdr3_aa: CASSPFGQGGMNEQFF; clone_size: .; v_call: TRBV3-1; j_call: TRBJ2-1
cdr3_aa: CSVEDGGGTYNEQFF; clone_size: .; v_call: TRBV29-1; j_call: TRBJ2-1
cdr3_aa: CASSYPGVYNEQFF; clone_size: .; v_call: TRBV6-2/TRBV6-3; j_call: TRBJ2-1
cdr3_aa: CASSPPGQGRNEQFF; clone_size: .; v_call: TRBV3-1; j_call: TRBJ2-1
cdr3_aa: CSALLGGAEYEQYF; clone_size: .; v_call: TRBV20-1; j_call: TRBJ2-7
cdr3_aa: CASGLGPSTDTQYF; clone_size: .; v_call: TRBV12-5; j_call: TRBJ2-3
cdr3_aa: CASRRLAGVETQYF; clone_size: .; v_call: TRBV12-3/TRBV12-4; j_call: TRBJ2-5
cdr3_aa: CSVLAGDTGELFF; clone_size: .; v_call: TRBV29-1; j_call: TRBJ2-2
cdr3_aa: CASSHRRSSYNSPLHF; clone_size: .; v_call: TRBV14; j_call: TRBJ1-6
cdr3_aa: CASSSLGMTDTQYF; clone_size: .; v_call: TRBV12-3/TRBV12-4; j_call: TRBJ2-3
cdr3_aa: CAWSVLEGPAVEQYF; clone_size: .; v_call: TRBV30; j_call: TRBJ2-7
cdr3_aa: CASSLADIGEKLFF; clone_size: .; v_call: TRBV7-9; j_call: TRBJ1-4
cdr3_aa: CSAPDREAGEQYF; clone_size: .; v_call: TRBV20-1; j_call: TRBJ2-7
cdr3_aa: CASSLEGGETQYF; clone_size: .; v_call: TRBV12-3/TRBV12-4; j_call: TRBJ2-5
cdr3_aa: CASSLYSSEQYF; clone_size: .; v_call: TRBV12-3/TRBV12-4; j_call: TRBJ2-7
cdr3_aa: CASSHHPGTGDSYEQYF; clone_size: .; v_call: TRBV4-1; j_call: TRBJ2-7
cdr3_aa: CASSSGLYNEQFF; clone_size: .; v_call: TRBV7-7; j_call: TRBJ2-1
cdr3_aa: CASSLTVSGANVLTF; clone_size: .; v_call: TRBV6-5; j_call: TRBJ2-6
cdr3_aa: CSASGTGATNEQFF; clone_size: .; v_call: TRBV20-1; j_call: TRBJ2-1
cdr3_aa: CAWSVSAGGWNEQFF; clone_size: .; v_call: TRBV30; j_call: TRBJ2-1
cdr3_aa: CSASSGPARPPLHF; clone_size: .; v_call: TRBV20-1; j_call: TRBJ1-6
cdr3_aa: CASTNSGNTIYF; clone_size: .; v_call: TRBV2; j_call: TRBJ1-3
cdr3_aa: CASRPGQGVNTIYF; clone_size: .; v_call: TRBV7-9; j_call: TRBJ1-3
cdr3_aa: CASSLTGTQETQYF; clone_size: .; v_call: TRBV5-4; j_call: TRBJ2-5
cdr3_aa: CASSESSGQFF; clone_size: .; v_call: TRBV10-2; j_call: TRBJ2-1
cdr3_aa: CSVDPGGRTDTQYF; clone_size: .; v_call: TRBV29-1; j_call: TRBJ2-3
cdr3_aa: CASSYSRSSRSSYNEQFF; clone_size: .; v_call: TRBV6-6; j_call: TRBJ2-1
cdr3_aa: CASSLRRVDEQYF; clone_size: .; v_call: TRBV7-2; j_call: TRBJ2-7